Shown below are 30 T cell receptor beta chains from a single sample sequenced in a study of a mutant IDH1 vaccine in newly diagnosed glioma. This sample's time point: week 5, during vaccination. Every vaccination contained 300 ug of the mutant IDH1 20-mer peptide and was paired with topical imiquimod. These receptors are not linked to any known antigen. Sequencing used immunoSEQ multiplex PCR; TCRdb keeps in-frame clones, though not all of them. The sample holds roughly 40,000 clones, 70% to 90% seen once. The sequencing used PBMCs, collected from a glioma patient whose treatment included an IDH1 peptide vaccine. The source is a man between 35 and 55 years old with glioma.

A few counts support this clone. This chain links TRBV19 with TRBJ2-2; D not resolved. Per germline, CDR1 LNHDA and CDR2 SQIVND (reference sequence). V shed 10 bases and J shed 5 bases, with 17 bases lying between them. The CDR3 is made up of 14 amino acids. Here the CDR3 reads CATKGEKVTGELFF. In DNA, the CDR3 is TGTGCCACTAAGGGCGAAAAGGTTACCGGGGAGCTGTTTTTT.

V gene TRBV19 combines with J gene TRBJ1-5, with TRBD1 identical over 10 bases. Germline trimming cut 6 bases from V and 5 bases from J; bases unmatched to any gene: 13. The CDR3 has 17 amino acids. Per germline, CDR1 LNHDA and CDR2 SQIVND (reference sequence). CDR3 residues: CASRPNPGQGIHQPQHF. The CDR3 nucleotides are TGTGCCAGTAGGCCGAACCCGGGACAGGGGATTCATCAGCCCCAGCATTTT.

V usage is TRBV7-8 and J usage is TRBJ2-1; 11 nucleotides line up with TRBD2. V was pared by 2 bases and J by 9 bases, with 6 bases of the junction left unmatched. This CDR3 comprises 15 residues. The germline V gene has CDR1 SGHVS and CDR2 FQNEAQ. The DNA for the CDR3 is TGTGCCAGCAGCTTAATTCTAGCGGGAGGAGGTGAGCAGTTCTTC. This sequence encodes CASSLILAGGGEQFF.

The rearrangement uses TRBV10-3 and TRBJ2-1; the match to TRBD2 covers 10 bases. The CDR3 has 13 residues. Unmatched junction bases numbered 7, after V lost 10 bases and J lost 7 bases. Germline values: CDR1 ENHRY, CDR2 SYGVKD. CDR3 DNA: TGTGCCAGCCGGGGACTAGCGTTGAATGAGCAGTTCTTC. This translates into CASRGLALNEQFF.

CDR3 coding DNA: TGTGCCAGCAGTACAGGGCGCGAGCAGTACTTC. This translates into CASSTGREQYF. The chain combines TRBV6-5 with TRBJ2-7, with a possible D match to TRBD1 (6 bases). The germline V gene encodes CDR1 MNHEY and CDR2 SVGAGI. The CDR3 spans 11 residues. V was trimmed by 5 bases and J by 6 bases, leaving 8 bases between them.

This rearrangement joins TRBV18 to TRBJ2-2; 7 bases match TRBD1. J gave up 0 bases and V 4 bases, and 2 bases lay outside the gene matches. The length of the CDR3 is 15 residues. CDR1 is KGHSH and CDR2 is LQKENI in the germline V gene. CDR3 nucleotide sequence: TGTGCCAGCTCACGGGACAGTTCGAACACCGGGGAGCTGTTTTTT. Translating it yields CASSRDSSNTGELFF.

J is TRBJ2-1 and V is TRBV14; D call uncertain. CDR1 is SGHDN, CDR2 FVKESK, per germline. This CDR3 is built from 16 residues. V was shortened by 5 bases and J by 2 bases, with 16 bases between the two germline ends. The DNA of the CDR3 is TGTGCCAGCAGCGGCTGGGCGGCCGACCCCTACAATGAGCAGTTCTTC. Translated: CASSGWAADPYNEQFF.

The rearrangement uses TRBV4-1 and TRBJ2-1; the D gene is possibly TRBD2 (6 bases). V shed 2 bases and J shed 0 bases, with 26 bases lying between them. Germline values: CDR1 MGHRA, CDR2 YSYEKL. The CDR3 runs to 21 residues. The CDR3 here is CASSQPPRVGGLFRSYNEQFF. As DNA, the CDR3 is TGCGCCAGCAGCCAACCTCCCAGGGTTGGAGGGTTGTTTCGCTCCTACAATGAGCAGTTCTTC.

The chain carries TRBV6-1 and TRBJ1-4; D remains ambiguous. V was trimmed by 6 bases and J by 5 bases, leaving 10 bases between them. The CDR3 spans 13 residues. Germline values: CDR1 MNHNS, CDR2 SASEGT. The DNA of the CDR3 is TGTGCCAGCAGCCGGGATAGGAATGAAAAACTGTTTTTT. It translates to CASSRDRNEKLFF.

V is TRBV9 and J is TRBJ2-1; D might be TRBD1 (6 bases). The V end lost 0 bases, the J end lost 9 bases, and 19 bases lay between the germline ends. Germline V gene lookup returns CDR1 SGDLS and CDR2 YYNGEE. CDR3 length equals 16 residues. The CDR3 DNA follows: TGTGCCAGCAGCGTAGGGGGGTGGGGGCCTCGGGGTGAGCAGTTCTTC. This gives the protein CASSVGGWGPRGEQFF.

The DNA of the CDR3 is TGTGCCAGCAGCTCCCCGGGGTCCCTACGGTTGAACACTGAAGCTTTCTTT. Protein sequence: CASSSPGSLRLNTEAFF. The chain is built from TRBV5-8 and TRBJ1-1, with D uncertain. The CDR3 length is 17 residues. Germline V gene lookup returns CDR1 SGHTS and CDR2 YDEGEE. Trimming shortened V by 3 bases and J by 0 bases, and 18 bases separated the two germline ends.

The chain joins TRBV18 to TRBJ1-2; 8 bases align to TRBD1. The germline gives CDR1 KGHSH, CDR2 LQKENI. The CDR3 covers 14 residues. With 4 bases clipped from V and 2 bases from J, the junction kept 3 bases outside the gene matches. The CDR3: CASSRDRQNYGYTF. CDR3 DNA: TGTGCCAGCTCACGGGACAGGCAAAACTATGGCTACACCTTC.

This clone was recorded only once. The CDR3: CASSRPGQRDYGYTF. CDR3 DNA sequence: TGTGCCAGCAGTCGTCCGGGACAGCGGGACTATGGCTACACCTTC. This chain connects TRBV6-5 to TRBJ1-2; 7 bases match TRBD1. With 5 bases clipped from V and 3 bases from J, the junction kept 9 bases outside the gene matches. The length of the CDR3 is 15 residues. Germline loops: CDR1 MNHEY, CDR2 SVGAGI.

This rearrangement joins TRBV6-1 to TRBJ2-7; TRBD1 might be the D (6 bases). CDR1 and CDR2 (germline): MNHNS, SASEGT. CDR3 size: 12 residues. The V gene lost 1 base and the J gene lost 10 bases, with 11 bases spanning the gap. This CDR3 reads CASSEVDSPQYF. As DNA, the CDR3 is TGTGCCAGCAGTGAAGTGGACAGCCCACAGTACTTC.

The rearrangement links TRBV6-5 to TRBJ2-5, with D maybe TRBD2 (5 bases). The germline V and J ends were trimmed by 7 bases and 5 bases, with 14 bases remaining between them. The germline V gene encodes CDR1 MNHEY and CDR2 SVGAGI. CDR3 length: 13 amino acids. The CDR3, as DNA: TGTGCCAGCAAGGCCGGTGGGAGCGAGACCCAGTACTTC. Translated, it gives CASKAGGSETQYF.

V gene TRBV29-1 combines with J gene TRBJ2-3; 9 bases fit TRBD1. The CDR3 extends over 13 amino acids. Looked up from germline, CDR1 is SQVTM and CDR2 is ANQGSEA. V shed 6 bases, J shed 2 bases, and the junction held 3 bases outside the gene matches. The CDR3 DNA reads TGCAGCGTCGGACAGGGGCCCACAGATACGCAGTATTTT. Encoded protein: CSVGQGPTDTQYF.

The rearrangement joins TRBV5-1 to TRBJ2-7, with 7 bases lining up with TRBD1. V gave up 3 bases and J gave up 2 bases; unmatched junction bases: 5. Per the germline V gene, CDR1 is SGHRS and CDR2 is YFSETQ. The CDR3 has 14 residues. Here the CDR3 DNA reads TGCGCCAGCAGCTCCCTTACAGGGGCCTACGAGCAGTACTTC. Translated: CASSSLTGAYEQYF.

CDR3 DNA sequence: TGTGCCACCAGCAGGGTAGCCGGGGAGGGCCCAGATACGCAGTATTTT. Translated: CATSRVAGEGPDTQYF. This chain links TRBV15 with TRBJ2-3; TRBD2 aligns across 7 bases. Germline V gene sequence: CDR1 LNHNV, CDR2 YYDKDF (reference sequence). V gave up 3 bases and J gave up 4 bases; unmatched junction bases: 10. The length of the CDR3 is 16 residues.

The chain has TRBV29-1 and TRBJ1-5, with D possibly TRBD1 on 5 matching bases. The germline gives CDR1 SQVTM, CDR2 ANQGSEA. This CDR3 region has 15 residues. Trimming shortened V by 4 bases and J by 1 base, and 14 bases separated the two germline ends. The CDR3 spells CSVVEAGTSNQPQHF. The CDR3 coding sequence is TGCAGCGTTGTTGAGGCAGGGACGAGCAATCAGCCCCAGCATTTT.

This clone was seen a few times. The chain uses TRBV19 and TRBJ2-2; no definite D call. This CDR3 spans 15 amino acids. Germline CDR1 LNHDA, CDR2 SQIVND (reference sequence). V was clipped by 1 base and J by 2 bases, with 8 bases between them. For the CDR3, the DNA is TGTGCCAGTAGTATAGTAACCCCCAACACCGGGGAGCTGTTTTTT. Translating gives CASSIVTPNTGELFF.

This sequence joins TRBV7-2 and TRBJ2-7; TRBD2 matches at 7 bases. V shed 5 bases, J shed 1 base, and the junction held 5 bases outside the gene matches. CDR1 and CDR2 from the germline V gene are SGHTA and FQGNSA. The CDR3 has 14 residues. CDR3 sequence reads: CASSLGRESYEQYF. The CDR3 DNA sequence: TGTGCCAGCAGCCTCGGGCGGGAGTCCTACGAGCAGTACTTC.

This clone was seen a single time. Written as DNA, the CDR3 is TGCGCCAGCAGCTTGGTTCAGGAGTCGTACGAGCAGTACTTC. It codes for CASSLVQESYEQYF. The V and J genes are TRBV5-1 and TRBJ2-7; D is unclear. Germline V gene sequence: CDR1 SGHRS, CDR2 YFSETQ. V lost 0 bases and J 4 bases, leaving 11 bases between the germline ends. The CDR3 length is 14 residues.

V usage is TRBV7-2 and J usage is TRBJ1-5; D call uncertain. This CDR3 is 15 amino acids long. Germline-derived CDR1 and CDR2 are SGHTA and FQGNSA. The ends were cut back, 5 bases at V and 1 base at J, with 12 bases in the middle. CDR3 sequence reads: CASSQDFGSNQPQHF. DNA of the CDR3: TGTGCCAGCAGCCAAGACTTCGGGAGCAATCAGCCCCAGCATTTT.

This clone was observed a handful of times. V and J are TRBV5-1 and TRBJ1-2; D is possibly TRBD1 (6 bases). The CDR3 has 14 residues. Germline V lookup: CDR1 SGHRS, CDR2 YFSETQ. Trimming took 4 bases from V and 8 from J, leaving 18 bases between them. CDR3 sequence reads: CASSPSPDSSGYTF. DNA for the CDR3: TGCGCCAGCAGCCCCAGCCCGGACAGCTCGGGCTACACCTTC. The full variable domain, rest sourced from reference TRBV5-1 and TRBJ1-2, is KAGVTQTPRYLIKTRGQQVTLSCSPISGHRSVSWYQQTPGQGLQFLFEYFSETQRNKGNFPGRFSGRQFSNSRSEMNVSTLELGDSALYLCASSPSPDSSGYTFGSGTRLTVV.

This chain links TRBV5-1 with TRBJ2-1, with TRBD2 as a possible D gene (5 bases). The ends were cut back, 1 base at V and 7 bases at J, with 12 bases in the middle. The CDR3 runs to 14 residues. From germline, CDR1 is SGHRS and CDR2 YFSETQ. CDR3 nucleotide sequence: TGCGCCAGCAGCTTGCTACTAGTTACGAATGAGCAGTTCTTC. Protein product: CASSLLLVTNEQFF.

This clone was recorded once. This chain connects TRBV5-1 to TRBJ2-7; 10 nucleotides align to TRBD1. The CDR3 has 15 amino acids. In germline, CDR1 is SGHRS, CDR2 YFSETQ. The J segment lost 2 bases and the V segment lost 0 bases, leaving 2 bases of the junction unmatched. The CDR3 here is CASSLAGTGAYEQYF. CDR3 DNA: TGCGCCAGCAGCTTGGCCGGGACAGGGGCCTACGAGCAGTACTTC.

Here the CDR3 DNA reads TGCGCCAGCAGCCAAGCCGCTTCGGACGAGCAGTACTTC. Translation: CASSQAASDEQYF. This sequence joins TRBV4-1 and TRBJ2-7, with no clear D. This CDR3 has 13 amino acids. CDR1 is MGHRA, CDR2 YSYEKL, per germline. Trimming removed 1 base at V and 5 bases at J, with 9 bases between.

This chain links TRBV19 with TRBJ2-7; 10 nucleotides match TRBD2. The germline gives CDR1 LNHDA, CDR2 SQIVND (reference sequence). Trimming took 5 bases from V and 5 from J; bases not matched to a gene: 6. The CDR3 is made up of 14 amino acids. CDR3 DNA sequence: TGTGCCAGTAGTTCGCTAGCGGGAGTAAACGAGCAGTACTTC. Amino acids: CASSSLAGVNEQYF.

The CDR3 nucleotides are TGTGCCAGCAGTACCCCTACCTCCTACGAGCAGTACTTC. It specifies CASSTPTSYEQYF. The gene calls are TRBV6-1 and TRBJ2-7; D unresolved. V lost 5 bases to trimming and J lost 0 bases, with 8 bases between them. There are 13 residues in the CDR3. Germline V gene data show CDR1 as MNHNS and CDR2 as SASEGT.

The chain links TRBV7-8 to TRBJ2-5; D tentatively fits TRBD1 or TRBD2 (5 bases each). V gave up 4 bases and J gave up 7 bases, with 16 bases separating them. Germline values: CDR1 SGHVS, CDR2 FQNEAQ. This CDR3 spans 14 amino acids. The CDR3 here is CASSYTGTTGTQYF. The CDR3 nucleotides read TGTGCCAGCAGCTACACCGGGACCACCGGGACCCAGTACTTC. Full variable domain (remainder filled in from reference TRBV7-8 and TRBJ2-5): GAGVSQSPRYKVAKRGQDVALRCDPISGHVSLFWYQQALGQGPEFLTYFQNEAQLDKSGLPSDRFFAERPEGSVSTLKIQRTQQEDSAVYLCASSYTGTTGTQYFGPGTRLLVL.